The text below deals with one T cell receptor (beta chain). The antigen this receptor binds is unknown. Base quality data are lacking; no much larger clone is found one base away. This sample is part of a study of blood T cell repertoires in COVID-19 (dated by TCRdb to between 2020 and 2021). Describing the broader study: Collaborator samples came from the United States, Italy and Spain and covered acute and convalescent phases of COVID-19. The prospective study material was composed of cDNA or gDNA derived from T cells, B-cell-depleted T cells, or PBMCs. The dataset comprised deeply sampled blood TCRbeta repertoires from subjects exposed to, actively infected with, or recovered from COVID-19. A freely available public database, intended as a resource for researchers studying the immune response to SARS-CoV-2, is where the repertoires were released. The samples were drawn from the first 160 participants of the ongoing ImmuneRACE study and from over 950 subjects provided by 6 global collaborators. The sample metadata nearly always contained a de-identified subject ID, COVID-19 status, age in years and sex. HLA class I and class II types, where available, came from metadata supplied by the sample provider rather than from assay-based typing. The full study reports these points: How much clinical and demographic metadata was included differed by source and by participant, and the metadata was provided uncurated.

Enrolling through a virtual design, the prospective study's participants ranged in age from about 18 to 100 years and lived across 24 United States geographic areas. To assign participants to cohorts, the prospective study relied on clinical history that participants themselves reported in a screening survey and a study questionnaire. ImmuneRACE Cohort 3 recovered participants were defined by two consecutive negative NP/OP PCR tests, healthcare professional clearance, or symptom resolution. In the prospective study, mobile phlebotomists collected whole blood, serum and a nasopharyngeal or oropharyngeal swab from each participant. Participants in the prospective study had the option to provide additional blood draws and questionnaires over an approximately 2-month period. Blood samples from the prospective study were shipped frozen or at room temperature prior to DNA extraction. TCRbeta CDR3 regions were amplified from genomic DNA using the immunoSEQ Assay, a bias-controlled multiplex PCR. The authors processed their data as follows. Nucleated cell counts per sample were estimated from amplification of reference gene primers within the assay. Sequence reads were collapsed and filtered to measure the absolute abundance of every unique TCRbeta CDR3 rearrangement. For each sample, productive Simpson clonality was calculated as the square root of Simpson's diversity index across productive rearrangements. This immuneACCESS table, as held by TCRdb, lists in-frame sequences with V and J called but not all clones. Of the missing ones, under half trace to an unresolved V gene in checked studies; the others have no known cause. That table gives V, J and clone size, and the DNA gave D and trimming. This sample lists 95,000 to 150,000 clones; 84% were detected once. Jointly, the top ten make up over 3% of the sample.

CDR1 and CDR2, looked up from the germline V gene, are SGHRS and YFSETQ. The CDR3 has 14 amino acids, counting the end cysteine and phenylalanine. Here the CDR3 DNA is all that survives: 42 bases in frame from base 1. Trimming removed 5 bases from V and 0 bases from J; the gene matches leave 3 bases unexplained. The sample comprised PBMCs or T cells enriched from blood (not recorded which). The V and J segments used are TRBV5-1 and TRBJ2-3; the junction holds 7 bases that match TRBD1. The clonotype originates from a woman aged 25 to 45 who had recovered from COVID-19. The CDR3 region reads CASRPGQSTDTQYF. The nucleotide sequence is TGCGCCAGCAGACCGGGACAGAGCACAGATACGCAGTATTTT.